This T cell receptor (beta chain) was observed in a study of molecular identifiers for immune sequencing clone quantification. About the research overall: The replicate experiment used RNA from approximately 20,000 or 100,000 naive CD8 cells. This RNA was split into five aliquots, and four of them were sequenced.

The sample holds many counts of this clonotype. In germline, CDR1 is MNHEY, CDR2 SVGEGT. The CDR3 has 19 residues. With 0 bases clipped from V and 5 bases from J, the junction kept 17 bases outside the gene matches. TCRdb re-called the PCR reads with MiXCR, one entry per CDR3 protein. The sample includes more than 250,000 distinct CDR3 sequences, 20% to 25% of them seen just once. Specimen: naive CD8+ T cells from blood, with Jurkat cell RNA spiked in. Subset described: FACS-sorted CD8+CD4-CCR7+CD45RA+ naive T cells. This sequence joins TRBV6-2 or TRBV6-3 and TRBJ2-7; 9 bases are shared with TRBD2. This clonotype originated in a human donor in good health. Some libraries in this study had Jurkat cell RNA spiked in. The CDR3 nucleotides are TGTGCCAGCAGTTACTCTACGGCCCTGTTGCGGGAGGGGAGCCACGAGCAGTACTTC. Protein sequence: CASSYSTALLREGSHEQYF.